Each of the 2 T cell receptor beta chains below was sequenced from the same sample in a study of CD8 T cells in Susac syndrome. An input of roughly 0.5 to 1 ug of RNA was subjected to reverse transcription using random hexamers. TCRdb analysed the immunoSEQ multiplex PCR reads with MiXCR anew, one entry per CDR3 protein. Of some 200,000 distinct CDR3 sequences in the sample, 90% to 97% were seen once. Specimen: CD4+ T cells from PBMCs. The receptors were gathered from a human donor with Susac syndrome.

The chain uses TRBV12-3 or TRBV12-4 and TRBJ2-3; a weak D match, TRBD2 (7 bases). The CDR3 contains 16 residues. Trimming took 6 bases from V and 1 from J, leaving 17 bases between them. In DNA form, the CDR3 reads TGTGCCAGCAGCGAAGGAACGGGGGGCCGCACAGATACGCAGTATTTT. This encodes CASSEGTGGRTDTQYF.

This sequence joins TRBV29-1 and TRBJ1-1; 7 nucleotides line up with TRBD1. Germline V CDR1 and CDR2: SQVTM, ANQGSEA. After removal of 5 bases from V and 0 bases from J, the junction contained 3 bases not matched to a gene. This CDR3 is 13 amino acids long. The CDR3 reads CSVSGQMNTEAFF. The DNA of the CDR3 is TGCAGCGTTTCGGGACAGATGAACACTGAAGCTTTCTTT.